This TCR beta chain was sequenced in a study of cytomegalovirus exposure and HLA in healthy donors (dated by TCRdb to about 2017). With respect to the entire study: According to an earlier analysis of a few hundred of the donors, about 190 million T cells yielded 117 million unique TCR beta sequences and less than 300 Gb of sequence data. An early release that covered 500 to 800 HLA-typed donors contained approximately 290 gigabases of sequencing data and tens of millions of unique TCR sequences. The genetic ancestry cluster associated with self-reported Caucasian donors included 81% of the 300 to 400 genotyped donors. The study aimed to test whether cataloging public T cell receptors could reveal signatures of past pathogen exposure. Using immunosequencing, the study profiled T cell repertoires from fewer than 700 subjects and related those repertoires to cytomegalovirus serostatus. Besides the first cohort of roughly 660 subjects, a separate validation cohort made up of 120 different subjects was used. To predict cytomegalovirus infection status, the study combined high-throughput TCR immunosequencing, statistical association of individual TCRs with disease status, and machine learning. A later analysis re-examined previously published TCR beta repertoires from 500 to 700 donors and added high-resolution HLA genotyping to investigate patterns of TCR occurrence. In the later analysis, no new phenotypic data were used to find candidate immune exposures; instead, reliance was placed on TCR beta sequences and their occurrence across donors. An earlier analysis of 587 of the donors applied high-throughput TCR beta sequencing to assess whether each TCR beta V gene segment acted as functional or pseudogenic. Alongside the repertoire data, information on donor age, sex, ethnicity and CMV serostatus was compiled. A later genetic analysis used genome-wide SNP genotypes for 398 of the 666 donors, treating that subset as a discovery cohort. Every discovery cohort repertoire had been produced on one sequencing platform. Class I and class II HLA loci were covered by the typing at four-digit resolution. Typing coverage differed by locus: A, B, C, DRB1 and DQB1 were typed in roughly 620-630 donors, DQA1 in about 550, DPA1 in around 600, and DPB1 in approximately 450. Because of strong linkage in the cohort, roughly five DR-DQ haplotypes were treated as single units for association and clustering. Among 398 genotyped donors of the cohort, an average of about 220,000 unique TCR beta nucleotide sequences was sequenced per donor, of which about 18% were non-productive. What the study reported, not specific to this receptor: An earlier analysis of approximately 540 of the donors showed that most TCR beta V segments appeared in productive rearrangements either about 90% or about 30% of the time, which broadly matched IMGT annotations. According to a later analysis, parvovirus B19, influenza, CMV and Epstein-Barr virus appeared linked to several top co-occurrence clusters. The authors suggested that the approach could potentially be generalized to other disease states and immunological phenotypes. In a later analysis, HLA-associated TCR beta chains showed more clonal expansion and lower generation probabilities than non-associated chains that were equally common. A cluster of highly shared sequence variants was judged likely to represent a technical artifact of the sequencing pipeline. Because HLA typing was missing for some donors at each locus, association tests included only the typed subset. Because the 87-base-pair reads could not distinguish some IMGT-functional V segments, including TRBV6-2 and TRBV6-3, those segments were excluded. According to a later genetic analysis, donors in an Asian-associated ancestry cluster had fewer N-insertions in productive TCRs than the roughly 670-donor mean. Correlated functional status among segregating V segments might be attributable to linkage disequilibrium, but an unknown experimental factor could not be ruled out. In a later analysis, most CMV-associated TCR beta chains were found to appear HLA-restricted, with HLA associations seemingly driven largely by CMV exposure. A further reported finding was that TCR beta sequences accurately predicted the HLA-A and HLA-B alleles for most subjects in the first cohort. Most TCR sequences were seen in very few donors, while some public TCRs were found in many individuals. In a later analysis, TCR association rates were found to vary across HLA loci, with the most associated TCRs seen for DRB1 alleles and the fewest for HLA-C alleles. For the cohort, immune exposure information was limited to CMV serostatus. In a later genetic analysis, a missense DCLRE1C variant was associated with V-gene and J-gene trimming of TCR beta chains, and the association was replicated in an independent cohort. In vitro tests confirmed that a few of the cytomegalovirus-associated TCR beta chains recognize cytomegalovirus antigens. Because counts were too low, about 15 rarely observed V segments, including chromosome 9 orphons, were left out of the earlier analysis of 587 of the donors. Strong co-occurrence of HLA alleles, especially DR and DQ, made assigning TCR associations to individual alleles difficult. In the study, around 150 TCR beta chains were listed as associated with cytomegalovirus. Only TCR beta chains were sequenced in this cohort, and the absence of alpha or paired-chain data limited detectable features. A later analysis associated roughly 17,000 TCR beta sequences with specific HLA alleles at a false discovery rate of 0.05. Sequencing depth was assumed to be roughly uniform across donors in the presence/absence analyses, though that assumption may not hold. Cytomegalovirus status was reported to be diagnosed by the classifier with high specificity and sensitivity in both the original and validation cohorts.

The cohort comprised around 690 healthy bone marrow donors. At the time of sampling, every cohort member was nominally healthy, though immune exposures that went unrecorded were likely present. The donor tested CMV seronegative and was one of the 352 seronegative cohort members. A peripheral blood sample was collected from each donor, and TCR beta sequencing was performed on peripheral blood mononuclear cells. The Qiagen DNeasy Blood Extraction Kit was used to extract genomic DNA from the blood cell samples. The library was obtained by the immunoSEQ multiplex PCR assay. The multiplex PCR relied on a mix of 60 forward primers for TCR Vbeta segments and 13 reverse primers for TCR Jbeta segments. The CDR3 region of rearranged TCR beta genes was amplified from genomic DNA with a multiplex PCR assay. On the Illumina HiSeq System, the amplified TCR beta libraries were sequenced as 87-base-pair reads. The original pipeline was this. A later analysis tallied 80 million to 95 million unique TCR beta chains across the 660 or so repertoires, and roughly 11 million of those chains were shared by two or more donors. Raw reads were error-corrected and collapsed into unique sequences with a nearest-neighbor algorithm that merged closely related sequences to remove PCR and sequencing errors. Alignment of CDR3 sequences to IMGT reference sequences was used to assign V, D and J gene segments. For a sequence to be retained, at least a six-nucleotide match to both a V gene segment and a J gene segment was required. A rearrangement counted as productive if the CDR3 had no stop codons and remained in frame with V and J, and every other rearrangement counted as non-productive. Following IMGT convention, CDR3 was defined as the stretch from the second conserved V-encoded cysteine to the conserved J-encoded phenylalanine. The earlier analysis of approximately 590 of the donors excluded any sequence lacking an unambiguous match to a single V gene segment. An earlier analysis of 587 of the donors called V segments functional above 56.7% productive rearrangements and segregating when the between-donor standard deviation exceeded 5%. A statistical classification framework was developed to diagnose cytomegalovirus status using the catalog of TCR beta chain sequences. In a later analysis, V and J genes were assigned by comparing TCR nucleotide sequences against IMGT/GENE-DB human TR gene sequences. Using the TCRdist pipeline, a later analysis assigned CDR3 sequences along with most-parsimonious VDJ recombination scenarios. In a later analysis, each TCR beta chain was defined by its CDR3 amino acid sequence together with its V-gene family, and reads lacking a unique V-gene family were excluded. A later analysis removed 592 highly shared, low-generation-probability nucleotide sequences to deal with suspected cross-contamination and a sequencing artifact. A later analysis calculated a clonal expansion index for each public chain from normalized within-repertoire ranks of inferred template counts. Generation probabilities in a later analysis came from a VDJ recombination model fitted to out-of-frame rearrangements, and those results were checked against IGoR. Hypergeometric tests were used in a later analysis to score TCR-TCR, TCR-HLA and TCR-CMV co-occurrence, with a repertoire-size bias correction applied to the TCR pairs. False discovery rates were estimated in a later analysis by permuting HLA or CMV assignments 20 times. In a later analysis, co-occurring TCRs were grouped with DBSCAN, and TCRdist sequence similarity was added when clustering was performed within HLA-allele-positive subsets. Repertoires with fewer than 30,000 or more than 120,000 public chains, plus five repertoires with anomalous nucleotide sharing, were excluded from co-occurrence clustering. TCRdb took this table from immuneACCESS and kept in-frame rearrangements with V and J called. Such tables lack part of the clones; where checked against another copy, unresolved V genes explain under half of the gap, and the rest is unexplained. D and trimming were read from the DNA, whereas the V and J calls and clone size are those reported in that table. Counted in this sample were about 140,000 clones; 82% of them appeared once. The ten largest account for approximately 3% of the sample.

From V the trimming removes 6 bases and from J it removes 3 bases, while the gene matches leave 3 bases of the junction unaccounted for. Looking up the germline V gene (reference sequence) yields CDR1 MNHEY and CDR2 SMNVEV. The cysteine opens and the phenylalanine closes a CDR3 of 13 amino acids. The DNA shown is the 39-base CDR3, in frame from base 1. The table lists this clone with a count of one. Its recognized antigen is unknown. Nothing much larger sits one base from this clone, and base qualities are not available. This sequence uses TRBV27 and TRBJ1-2; TRBD1 aligns with 8 central bases. The clonotype comes from a male donor in good health and CMV-seronegative. Sequencing was carried out using PBMCs. At the DNA level, the sequence is TGTGCCAGCAGCCCGACAGGGGACTATGGCTACACCTTC. It is translated as CASSPTGDYGYTF.